This entry features one TCR beta chain sequence. The data were taken from a study of control samples from healthy donors and cancer patients. The CDR3 is 11 amino acids. CDR1 and CDR2 (germline): MNHNY, SVGAGI (reference sequence). Trimming took 6 bases from V and 14 from J, leaving 14 bases between them. Assay: immunoSEQ multiplex PCR; the TCRdb copy retains only in-frame clones and omits some. The sample contains 15,000 to 20,000 clones, 70% to 90% of which appear only once. The genes are TRBV6-6 and TRBJ1-3; D is unclear. The sequence derives from a woman aged 70-85 years with colorectal cancer. Sample: PBMCs. DNA of the CDR3: TGTGCCAGCAGGACTCAAGGAGCCGTATATTTT. This gives the protein CASRTQGAVYF.